The source of this T cell receptor (beta chain) is a study of shared clonotypes between healthy human individuals (dated by TCRdb to 2018 to 2020). As for the study more broadly: The cohort included three men and a couple of women between 18 and 49 years of age. Between about 0.85 and 10 billion PBMCs per donor were obtained by leukapheresis. For each donor, CD4 naive and CD4 memory were each given three plates, CD8 naive was given two plates, and CD8 memory was given one plate. To estimate repertoire size and how much clonotypes are shared between individuals, the study performed deep sequencing of blood TCR repertoires from a few healthy adults. Libraries were prepared and TCR repertoires were sequenced by different laboratories using diverse techniques, in order to increase sequencing depth and limit assay-specific biases.

Overall study results and their limits: Sampling was limited to blood, and TCR repertoires in tissue likely differ from TCR repertoires in blood. Pairwise subsampling indicated that sequencing depth was expected to affect the degree of clonotype sharing among donors. The genetic and exposure-history diversity represented was limited by the small number of donors. When a handful of donors were compared, the shared fraction of clonotypes was 5% to 6.5% for naive CD4, roughly 3.3% for naive CD8, 2% to 2.5% for memory CD4, and approximately 0.4% for memory CD8. Incomplete sequencing was indicated by rarefaction of sorted-subset datasets, despite the large sequencing depth. Clonotypes shared by all four sorted-subset donors showed higher generation probabilities than non-shared clonotypes. Estimated clonotype richness was generally larger for naive than for memory subsets.

Healthy HIV-negative adults with no recently reported acute infections or vaccinations were included as donors. All donors were Caucasian adults living in Nashville, Tennessee, USA. CD4+ T cells were enriched through magnetic negative selection, after which naive cells were positively selected on CD45RA and the remaining negative fraction served as the memory subset. After blood collection by leukapheresis, PBMCs were isolated using Ficoll-Histopaque density gradient centrifugation and then cryopreserved in the vapor phase of liquid nitrogen. Purity and quantity of every magnetically sorted T cell population were checked by analytical flow cytometry. Genomic DNA was isolated from each sorted fraction and quantified by UV absorbance on a Nanodrop 2000c. Using the deep immunoSEQ assay, TCR CDR3 regions were amplified from genomic DNA by multiplex PCR. Extracted genomic DNA from each cell subset was distributed evenly across all wells of several immunoSEQ 96-well plates, and each plate was treated as a replicate. Each replicate PCR for sorted subsets received roughly 0.2 ug genomic DNA, equal to roughly 30,000 T cell genomes. The purified libraries were quantified using a Qubit 3.0 fluorometer, sized with a Bioanalyzer 2100, and then quantified again using the KAPA Library Quantification kit. Every immunoSEQ 96-well plate was sequenced on a dedicated single-read 150-cycle Illumina NextSeq 550 flow cell. The authors' pipeline ran thus. The immunoSEQ output contained only junctional sequences without quality scores, so filtering could not match that applied to full-length reads. To assign V/J genes and CDR3, sequences were annotated against IMGT germline references using PyIR, a Python wrapper for IgBLAST v1.9. Reads were filtered out if the reads had weak V/J assignments (E-value above 1e-6), no CDR3, stop codons, out-of-frame junctions, or ambiguous translated residues. V3J clonotypes were defined by identical inferred V gene, J gene, and CDR3 amino acid sequence. Percentage overlap between repertoires was computed as shared unique clonotypes divided by the size of the smaller repertoire. Three approaches were used to assess repertoire richness: RTK rarefaction, the Chao1 estimator, and Recon v2.1 estimates of unobserved clonotypes. Generation probabilities for all TCRbeta clonotypes obtained by the gDNA method from a handful of donors were computed using OLGA. TCRdb re-hosts the immuneACCESS table, in-frame sequences only. Its copies lack some clones; in the studies checked, an unresolved V gene accounts for under half of them, and the cause for the rest is not known. Clone size and V and J calls were adopted from that table, with D and trimming inferred from the DNA. Counted in this sample were millions of clones; 95% of them appeared once. The ten biggest clones cover 0.1% to 0.15% of the sample.

The V end loses 7 bases and the J end loses 2 bases, and a stretch of 16 bases separates them. From its cysteine to its phenylalanine, the CDR3 spans 15 amino acids. CDR3 DNA only is kept here, 45 bases in frame from base 1. CDR1 is given as ENHRY and CDR2 as SYGVKD, both from the germline V gene. About this clone itself: Its antigen is not yet known. No much larger clone exists at a distance of one base, and base qualities are not known.

The sequence was obtained from a man aged 18 to 30 in good health. In this chain, TRBV10-3 is recombined with TRBJ2-3; TRBD1 might be the D gene, on 5 matching bases. The specimen was naive CD4+ T cells sorted from blood. What the cell subset or site label conveys for this sample: CD45RA+ positively selected. In nucleotide form, the sequence is TGTGCCATCAAGCTTAACAAGGGGCCCACAGATACGCAGTATTTT. Its protein is CAIKLNKGPTDTQYF.